The 4 T cell receptor beta chains below come from one sample, sequenced in a study of T-cell memory formation after mild COVID-19. In TCRdb, the 5' RACE reads were re-called with MiXCR into one record per CDR3 protein. Here the sample spans around 13,000 distinct CDR3 sequences, 15% to 20% being singletons. The sample comprised PBMCs or a T cell subset sorted from them (not recorded which). All receptors derive from a man between 18 and 29 years old who had mild COVID-19 (a few samples of this study predate the infection). Cell type and time point are not known.

The rearrangement joins TRBV5-4 to TRBJ2-7; 8 bases fit TRBD1. The V gene end was trimmed by 1 base and the J gene end by 2 bases; junction bases not matched to a gene: 5. The CDR3 length is 15 residues. CDR1 is SGHNT, CDR2 YYREEE, per germline (reference sequence). CDR3 sequence: CASSLWGTGTYEQYV. The DNA for the CDR3 is TGTGCCAGCAGCTTGTGGGGGACAGGCACCTACGAGCAGTACGTC.

This clonotype was seen a handful of times. The chain recombines TRBV7-2 with TRBJ2-3; D gene uncertain. CDR1 is SGHTA and CDR2 is FQGNSA in the germline V gene. Trimming cost V 6 bases and J 2 bases, with 6 bases left between them. This CDR3 region has 12 residues. CDR3 loop: CASSRFTDTQYF. Here the CDR3 DNA reads TGTGCCAGCAGTCGGTTCACAGATACGCAGTATTTT.

This clonotype occurred many times. The gene calls are TRBV19 and TRBJ1-6, with 7 bases aligning to TRBD1. Germline V CDR1 and CDR2: LNHDA, SQIVND (reference sequence). This CDR3 spans 15 amino acids. Trimming took 6 bases from V and 10 from J; bases not matched to a gene: 12. In nucleotides, the CDR3 is TGTGCCAGTAGCCCGAGACAGGGTCCACACTCACCCCTCCACTTT. It encodes CASSPRQGPHSPLHF.

This clonotype showed up just a few times. This chain joins TRBV27 and TRBJ2-3; D is possibly TRBD2 (5 bases). The CDR3 has 15 amino acids. Trimming pared 1 base from V and 7 bases from J, leaving 15 bases between. Germline lookup yields CDR1 MNHEY and CDR2 SMNVEV (reference sequence). In DNA form, the CDR3 reads TGTGCCAGCAGTTTATACGGGGATCTGATTTATACGCAGTATTTT. As protein: CASSLYGDLIYTQYF.